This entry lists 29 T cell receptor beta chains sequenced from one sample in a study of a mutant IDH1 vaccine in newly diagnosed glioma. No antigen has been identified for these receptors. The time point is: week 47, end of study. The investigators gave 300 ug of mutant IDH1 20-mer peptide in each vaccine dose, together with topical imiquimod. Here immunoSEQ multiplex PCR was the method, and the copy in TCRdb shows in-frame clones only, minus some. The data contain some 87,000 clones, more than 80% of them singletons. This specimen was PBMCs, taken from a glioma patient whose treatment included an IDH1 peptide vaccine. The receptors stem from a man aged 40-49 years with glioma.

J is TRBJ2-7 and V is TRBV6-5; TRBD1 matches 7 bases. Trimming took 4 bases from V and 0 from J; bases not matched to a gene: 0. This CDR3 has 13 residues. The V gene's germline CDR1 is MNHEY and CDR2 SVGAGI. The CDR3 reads CASSWDSSYEQYF. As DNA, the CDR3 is TGTGCCAGCAGTTGGGACAGCTCCTACGAGCAGTACTTC.

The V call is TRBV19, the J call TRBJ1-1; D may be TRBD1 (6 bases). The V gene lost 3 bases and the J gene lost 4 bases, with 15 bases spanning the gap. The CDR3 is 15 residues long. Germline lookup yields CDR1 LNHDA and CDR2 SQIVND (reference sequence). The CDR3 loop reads CASSIDPLGGTEAFF. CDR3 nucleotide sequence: TGTGCCAGTAGTATTGACCCTTTAGGGGGCACTGAAGCTTTCTTT.

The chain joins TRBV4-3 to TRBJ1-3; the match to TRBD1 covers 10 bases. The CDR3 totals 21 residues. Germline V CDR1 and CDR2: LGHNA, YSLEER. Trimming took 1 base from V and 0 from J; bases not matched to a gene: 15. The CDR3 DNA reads TGCGCCAGCAGCCAAGTCCGGGGGGGGACAGGGGTCCGGTACTCTGGAAACACCATATATTTT. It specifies CASSQVRGGTGVRYSGNTIYF.

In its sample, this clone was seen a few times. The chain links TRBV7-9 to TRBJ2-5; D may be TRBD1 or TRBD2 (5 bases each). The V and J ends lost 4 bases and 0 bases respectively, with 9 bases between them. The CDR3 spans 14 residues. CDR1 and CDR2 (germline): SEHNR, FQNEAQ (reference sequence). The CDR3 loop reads CASSSGTDQETQYF. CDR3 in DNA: TGTGCCAGCAGCTCCGGGACGGACCAAGAGACCCAGTACTTC.

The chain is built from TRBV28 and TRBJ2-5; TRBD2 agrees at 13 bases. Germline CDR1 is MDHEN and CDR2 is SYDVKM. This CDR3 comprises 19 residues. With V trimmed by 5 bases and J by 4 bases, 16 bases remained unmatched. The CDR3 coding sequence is TGTGCCAGCAGTCCTTTCGCCAGGTTTACTAGCGGGAGGGGAGAGACCCAGTACTTC. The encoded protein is CASSPFARFTSGRGETQYF.

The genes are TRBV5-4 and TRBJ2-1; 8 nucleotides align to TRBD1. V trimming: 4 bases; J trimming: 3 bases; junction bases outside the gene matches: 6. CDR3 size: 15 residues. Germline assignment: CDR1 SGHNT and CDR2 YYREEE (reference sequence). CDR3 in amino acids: CASSQRQGLYNEQFF. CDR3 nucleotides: TGTGCCAGCAGCCAAAGACAGGGGCTCTACAATGAGCAGTTCTTC.

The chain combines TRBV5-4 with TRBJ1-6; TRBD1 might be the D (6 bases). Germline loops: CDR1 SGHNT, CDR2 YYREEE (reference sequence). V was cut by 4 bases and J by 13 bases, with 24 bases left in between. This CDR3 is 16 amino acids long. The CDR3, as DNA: TGTGCCAGCAGCACCGGGGGGCAGCAGGGATTCTCCCCCCTCCACTTT. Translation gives CASSTGGQQGFSPLHF.

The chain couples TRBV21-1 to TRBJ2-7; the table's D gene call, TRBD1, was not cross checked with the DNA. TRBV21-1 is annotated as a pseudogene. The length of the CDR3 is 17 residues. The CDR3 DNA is TGTGCCAGCAGCAATACGAGGACAGGCACCTGGGCCTACGAGCAGTACTTC. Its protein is CASSNTRTGTWAYEQYF.

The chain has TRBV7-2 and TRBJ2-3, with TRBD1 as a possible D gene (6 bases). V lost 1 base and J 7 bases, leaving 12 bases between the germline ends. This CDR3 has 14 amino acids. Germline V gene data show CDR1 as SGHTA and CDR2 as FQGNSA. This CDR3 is CASSLVEDSHTQYF. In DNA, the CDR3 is TGTGCCAGCAGCTTAGTCGAGGACAGCCATACGCAGTATTTT.

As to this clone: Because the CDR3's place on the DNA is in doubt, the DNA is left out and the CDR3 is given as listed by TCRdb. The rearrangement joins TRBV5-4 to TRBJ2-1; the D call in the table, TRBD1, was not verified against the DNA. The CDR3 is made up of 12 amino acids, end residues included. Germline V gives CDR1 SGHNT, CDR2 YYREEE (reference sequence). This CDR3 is CASSFGTGSMFF.

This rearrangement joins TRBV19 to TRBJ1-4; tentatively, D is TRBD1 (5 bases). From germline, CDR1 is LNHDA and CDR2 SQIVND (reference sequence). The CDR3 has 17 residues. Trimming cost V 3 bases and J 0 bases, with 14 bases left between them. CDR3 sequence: CASSINRYPATNEKLFF. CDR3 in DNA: TGTGCCAGTAGTATTAACAGGTACCCTGCAACTAATGAAAAACTGTTTTTT.

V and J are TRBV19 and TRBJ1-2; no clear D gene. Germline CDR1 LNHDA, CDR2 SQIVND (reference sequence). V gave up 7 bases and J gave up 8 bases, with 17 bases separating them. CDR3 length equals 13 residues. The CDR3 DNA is TGTGCCAGTACCCTCGATTGGGGTTGGGGCTACACCTTC. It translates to CASTLDWGWGYTF.

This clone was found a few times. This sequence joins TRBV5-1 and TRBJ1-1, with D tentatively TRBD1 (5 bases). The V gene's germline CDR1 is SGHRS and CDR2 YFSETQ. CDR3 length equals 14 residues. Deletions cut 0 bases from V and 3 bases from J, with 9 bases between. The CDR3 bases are TGCGCCAGCAGCTTGGAGGGGAGGGACACTGAAGCTTTCTTT. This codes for CASSLEGRDTEAFF.

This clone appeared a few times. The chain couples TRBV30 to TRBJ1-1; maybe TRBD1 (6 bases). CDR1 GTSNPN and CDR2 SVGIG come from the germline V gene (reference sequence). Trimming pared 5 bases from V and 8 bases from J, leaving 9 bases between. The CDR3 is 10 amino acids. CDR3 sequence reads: CAWGDNEAFF. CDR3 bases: TGTGCCTGGGGGGACAACGAAGCTTTCTTT.

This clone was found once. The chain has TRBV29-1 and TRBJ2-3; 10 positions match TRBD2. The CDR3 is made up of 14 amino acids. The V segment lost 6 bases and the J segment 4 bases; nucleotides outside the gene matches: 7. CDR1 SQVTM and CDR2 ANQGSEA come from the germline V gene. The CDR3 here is CSVRRAGGPDTQYF. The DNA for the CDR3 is TGCAGCGTCCGCAGAGCGGGAGGGCCAGATACGCAGTATTTT.

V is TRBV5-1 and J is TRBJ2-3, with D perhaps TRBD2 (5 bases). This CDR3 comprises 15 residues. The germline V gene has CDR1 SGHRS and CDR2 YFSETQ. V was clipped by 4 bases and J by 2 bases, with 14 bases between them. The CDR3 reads CASSPGVDYTDTQYF. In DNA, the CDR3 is TGCGCCAGCAGCCCCGGAGTAGACTACACAGATACGCAGTATTTT.

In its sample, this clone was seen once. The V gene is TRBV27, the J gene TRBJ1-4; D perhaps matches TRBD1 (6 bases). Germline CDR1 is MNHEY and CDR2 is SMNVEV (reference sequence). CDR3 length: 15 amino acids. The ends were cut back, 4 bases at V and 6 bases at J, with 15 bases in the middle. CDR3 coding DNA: TGTGCCAGCAGTTCAACAGGGATGAGGGATGAAAAACTGTTTTTT. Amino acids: CASSSTGMRDEKLFF.

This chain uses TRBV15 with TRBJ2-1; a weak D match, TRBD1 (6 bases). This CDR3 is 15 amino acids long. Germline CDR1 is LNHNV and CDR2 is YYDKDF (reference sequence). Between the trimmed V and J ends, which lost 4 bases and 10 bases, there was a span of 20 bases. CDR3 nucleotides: TGTGCCACCAGCACTTCCTCACAGGGTTCGAGGGAGCAGTTCTTC. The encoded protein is CATSTSSQGSREQFF. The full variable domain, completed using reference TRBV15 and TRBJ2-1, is DAMVIQNPRYQVTQFGKPVTLSCSQTLNHNVMYWYQQKSSQAPKLLFHYYDKDFNNEADTPDNFQSRRPNTSFCFLDIRSPGLGDTAMYLCATSTSSQGSREQFFGPGTRLTVL.

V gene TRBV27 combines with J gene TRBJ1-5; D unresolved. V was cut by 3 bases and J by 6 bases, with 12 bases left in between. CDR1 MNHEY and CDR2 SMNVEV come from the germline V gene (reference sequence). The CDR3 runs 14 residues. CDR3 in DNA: TGTGCCAGCAGTTTTCGGGGTTCGGGTCAGCCCCAGCATTTT. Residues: CASSFRGSGQPQHF.

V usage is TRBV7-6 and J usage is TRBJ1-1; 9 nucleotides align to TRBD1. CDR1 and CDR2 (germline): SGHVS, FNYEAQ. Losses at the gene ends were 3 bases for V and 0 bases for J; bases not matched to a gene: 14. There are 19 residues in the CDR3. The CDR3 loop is CASSFVPLAGTGLNTEAFF. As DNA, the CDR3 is TGTGCCAGCAGCTTCGTACCACTCGCCGGGACAGGGCTGAACACTGAAGCTTTCTTT.

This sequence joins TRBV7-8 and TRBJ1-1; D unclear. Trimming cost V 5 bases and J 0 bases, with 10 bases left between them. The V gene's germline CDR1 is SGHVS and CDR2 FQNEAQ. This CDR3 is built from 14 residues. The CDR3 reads CASSPRAMNTEAFF. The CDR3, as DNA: TGTGCCAGCAGCCCCCGGGCGATGAACACTGAAGCTTTCTTT.

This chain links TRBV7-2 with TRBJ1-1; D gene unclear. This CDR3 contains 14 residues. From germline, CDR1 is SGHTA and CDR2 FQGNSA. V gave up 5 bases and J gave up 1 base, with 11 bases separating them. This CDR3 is CASSPGRRNTEAFF. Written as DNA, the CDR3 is TGTGCCAGCAGCCCCGGTCGGCGGAACACTGAAGCTTTCTTT.

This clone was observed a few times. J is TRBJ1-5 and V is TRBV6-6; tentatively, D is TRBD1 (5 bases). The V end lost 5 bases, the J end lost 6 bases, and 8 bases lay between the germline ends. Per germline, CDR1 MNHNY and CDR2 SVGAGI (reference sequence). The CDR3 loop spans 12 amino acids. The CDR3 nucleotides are TGTGCCAGCAGTCAGCAGGGTCAGCCCCAGCATTTT. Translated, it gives CASSQQGQPQHF.

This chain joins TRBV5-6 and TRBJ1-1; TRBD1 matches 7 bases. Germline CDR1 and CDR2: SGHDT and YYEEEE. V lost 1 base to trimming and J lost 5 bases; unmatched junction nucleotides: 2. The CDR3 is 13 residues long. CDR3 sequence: CASSLTGETEAFF. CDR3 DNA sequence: TGTGCCAGCAGCTTGACAGGGGAGACTGAAGCTTTCTTT. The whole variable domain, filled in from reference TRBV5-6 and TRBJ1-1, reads DAGVTQSPTHLIKTRGQQVTLRCSPKSGHDTVSWYQQALGQGPQFIFQYYEEEERQRGNFPDRFSGHQFPNYSSELNVNALLLGDSALYLCASSLTGETEAFFGQGTRLTVV.

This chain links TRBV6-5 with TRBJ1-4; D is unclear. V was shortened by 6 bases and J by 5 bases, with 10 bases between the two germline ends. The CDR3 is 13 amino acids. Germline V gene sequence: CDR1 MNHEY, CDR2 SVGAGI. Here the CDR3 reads CASSRLPNEKLFF. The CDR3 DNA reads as TGTGCCAGCAGCCGCCTCCCGAATGAAAAACTGTTTTTT.

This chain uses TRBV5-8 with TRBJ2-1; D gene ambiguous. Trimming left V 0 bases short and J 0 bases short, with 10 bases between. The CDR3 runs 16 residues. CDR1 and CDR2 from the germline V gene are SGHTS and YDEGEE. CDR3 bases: TGTGCCAGCAGCTTGGACGTGGCGAGCTCCTACAATGAGCAGTTCTTC. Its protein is CASSLDVASSYNEQFF. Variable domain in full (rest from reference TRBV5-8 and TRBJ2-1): EAGVTQSPTHLIKTRGQQATLRCSPISGHTSVYWYQQALGLGLQFLLWYDEGEERNRGNFPPRFSGRQFPNYSSELNVNALELEDSALYLCASSLDVASSYNEQFFGPGTRLTVL.

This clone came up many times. The CDR3 loop is CASSSPDSPLHF. Written as DNA, the CDR3 is TGTGCCAGCAGCTCTCCGGACTCACCCCTCCACTTT. The J gene is TRBJ1-6, the V gene TRBV5-5; D ambiguous. Trimming left V 3 bases short and J 10 bases short, with 8 bases between. Germline CDR1 is SGHKS and CDR2 is YYEKEE (reference sequence). There are 12 residues in the CDR3.

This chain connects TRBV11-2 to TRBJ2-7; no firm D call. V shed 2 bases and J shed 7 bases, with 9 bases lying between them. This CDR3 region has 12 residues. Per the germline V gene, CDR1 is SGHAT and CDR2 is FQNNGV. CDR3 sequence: CASSLRAGEQYF. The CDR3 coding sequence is TGTGCCAGCAGCTTAAGGGCAGGTGAGCAGTACTTC.

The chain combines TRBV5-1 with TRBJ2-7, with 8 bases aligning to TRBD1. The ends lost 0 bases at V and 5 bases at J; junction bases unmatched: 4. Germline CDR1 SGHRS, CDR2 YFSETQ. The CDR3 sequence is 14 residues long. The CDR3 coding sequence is TGCGCCAGCAGCTTGGCAGGGGGCACCCACGAGCAGTACTTC. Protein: CASSLAGGTHEQYF.